This T cell receptor (beta chain) was profiled in a study of blood T cell repertoires in COVID-19. Overall study context: The United States, Italy and Spain supplied acute and convalescent COVID-19 samples. In each case, the material was cDNA or gDNA derived from T cells, B-cell-depleted T cells, or PBMCs.

The CDR3 is made up of 18 amino acids. Between the trimmed V and J ends, which lost 5 bases and 6 bases, there was a span of 26 bases. Germline CDR1 reads MNHEY; CDR2 reads SVGEGT. Per the original data handling: Quantification of nucleated cells was approximated via reference gene primer amplification. The data were produced by immunoSEQ multiplex PCR, yet TCRdb's version contains in-frame clones alone and is incomplete. V and J calls and clone size are as listed in that table; D and trimming were resolved from the DNA. This table holds about 240,000 clones, roughly 90% found once. The TCR was taken from a man aged 55 to 69 who had recovered from COVID-19. The sample was peripheral blood. The chain is built from TRBV6-2 or TRBV6-3 and TRBJ2-4, with D possibly being TRBD1 (6 bases). The CDR3 DNA is TGTGCCAGCAGTCGCCCCACCAGGGACATCGGTACGGGAAACATTCAGTACTTC. Protein sequence: CASSRPTRDIGTGNIQYF.